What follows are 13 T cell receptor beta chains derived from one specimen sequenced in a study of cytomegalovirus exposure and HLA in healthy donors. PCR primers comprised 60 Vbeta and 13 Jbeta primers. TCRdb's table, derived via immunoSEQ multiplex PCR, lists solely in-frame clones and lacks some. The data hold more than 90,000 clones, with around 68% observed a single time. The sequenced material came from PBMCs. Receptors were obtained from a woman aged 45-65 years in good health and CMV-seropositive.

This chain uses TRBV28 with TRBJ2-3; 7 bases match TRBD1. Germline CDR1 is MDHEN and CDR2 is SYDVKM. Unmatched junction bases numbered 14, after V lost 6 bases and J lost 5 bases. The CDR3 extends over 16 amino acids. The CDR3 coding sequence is TGTGCCAGCAGAGCCGACAGGGCGGGTCTTATAGATACGCAGTATTTT. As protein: CASRADRAGLIDTQYF.

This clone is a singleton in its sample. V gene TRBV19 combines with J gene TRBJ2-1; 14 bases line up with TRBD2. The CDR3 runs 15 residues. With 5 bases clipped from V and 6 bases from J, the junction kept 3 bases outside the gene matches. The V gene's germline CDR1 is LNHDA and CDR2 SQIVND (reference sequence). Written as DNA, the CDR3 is TGTGCCAGTAGTGGGGGACTAGCGGGAGCCAATGAGCAGTTCTTC. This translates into CASSGGLAGANEQFF.

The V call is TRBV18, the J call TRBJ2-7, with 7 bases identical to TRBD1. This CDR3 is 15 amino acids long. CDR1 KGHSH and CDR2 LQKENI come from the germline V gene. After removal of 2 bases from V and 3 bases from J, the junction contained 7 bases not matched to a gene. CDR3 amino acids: CASSPSEGGGYEQYF. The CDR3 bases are TGTGCCAGCTCACCATCGGAAGGGGGCGGCTACGAGCAGTACTTC.

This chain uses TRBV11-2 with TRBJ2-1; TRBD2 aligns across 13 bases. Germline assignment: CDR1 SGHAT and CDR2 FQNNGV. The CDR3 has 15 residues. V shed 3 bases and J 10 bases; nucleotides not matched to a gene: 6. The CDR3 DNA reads TGTGCCAGCAGCTTGCGGACTAGCGGGAGTGGAGAGCAGTTCTTC. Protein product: CASSLRTSGSGEQFF. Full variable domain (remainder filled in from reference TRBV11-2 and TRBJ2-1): EAGVAQSPRYKIIEKRQSVAFWCNPISGHATLYWYQQILGQGPKLLIQFQNNGVVDDSQLPKDRFSAERLKGVDSTLKIQPAKLEDSAVYLCASSLRTSGSGEQFFGPGTRLTVL.

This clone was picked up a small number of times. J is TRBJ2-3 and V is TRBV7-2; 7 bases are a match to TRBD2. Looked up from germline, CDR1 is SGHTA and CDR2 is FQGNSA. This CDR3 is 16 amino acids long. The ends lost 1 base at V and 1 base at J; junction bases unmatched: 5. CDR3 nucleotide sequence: TGTGCCAGCAGCTTAGACCTAGCGGCGCGCACAGATACGCAGTATTTT. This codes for CASSLDLAARTDTQYF.

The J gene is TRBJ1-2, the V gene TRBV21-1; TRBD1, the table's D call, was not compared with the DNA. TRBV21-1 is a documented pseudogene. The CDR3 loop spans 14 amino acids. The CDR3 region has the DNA TGTGCCAGCAGCAAAGGGACGGACAGGGAGGGCTACACCTTC. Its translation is CASSKGTDREGYTF.

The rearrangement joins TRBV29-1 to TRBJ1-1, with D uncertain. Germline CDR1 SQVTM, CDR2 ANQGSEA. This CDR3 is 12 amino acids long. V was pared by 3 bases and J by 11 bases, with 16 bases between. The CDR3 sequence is CSVEIPGRRAFF. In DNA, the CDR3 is TGCAGCGTTGAGATTCCGGGAAGGAGGGCTTTCTTT.

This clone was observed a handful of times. CDR3 sequence: CAWSVRQGVWGYTF. In DNA form, the CDR3 reads TGTGCCTGGAGTGTAAGGCAGGGGGTGTGGGGCTACACCTTC. J is TRBJ1-2 and V is TRBV30; TRBD1 matches 7 bases. The CDR3 spans 14 residues. V dropped 0 bases and J dropped 8; count of bases not matched to a gene: 9. Germline V CDR1 and CDR2: GTSNPN, SVGIG (reference sequence).

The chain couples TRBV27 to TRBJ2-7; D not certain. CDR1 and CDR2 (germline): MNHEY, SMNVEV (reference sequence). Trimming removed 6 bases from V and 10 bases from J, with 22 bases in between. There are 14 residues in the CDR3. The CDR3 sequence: CASRTQNMIAFQYF. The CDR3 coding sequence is TGTGCCAGCAGAACACAGAATATGATCGCCTTTCAGTACTTC.

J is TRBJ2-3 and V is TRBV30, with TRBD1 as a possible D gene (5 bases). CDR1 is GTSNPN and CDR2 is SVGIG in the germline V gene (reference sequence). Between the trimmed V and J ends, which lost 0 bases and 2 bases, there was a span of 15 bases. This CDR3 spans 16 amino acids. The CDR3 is CAWSVQKGAATDTQYF. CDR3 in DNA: TGTGCCTGGAGTGTACAAAAAGGGGCCGCCACAGATACGCAGTATTTT.

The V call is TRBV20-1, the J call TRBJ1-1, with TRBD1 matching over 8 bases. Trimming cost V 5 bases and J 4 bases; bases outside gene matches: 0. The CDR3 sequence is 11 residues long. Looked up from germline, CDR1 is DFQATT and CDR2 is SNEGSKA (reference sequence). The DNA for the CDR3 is TGCAGTGCTCAGGGGGCCACTGAAGCTTTCTTT. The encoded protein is CSAQGATEAFF.

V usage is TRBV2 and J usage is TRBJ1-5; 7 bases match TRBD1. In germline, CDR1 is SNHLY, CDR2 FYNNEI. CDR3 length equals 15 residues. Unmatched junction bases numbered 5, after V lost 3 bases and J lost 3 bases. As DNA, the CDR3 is TGTGCCAGCAGTGACAGGGGACAGTTCAATCAGCCCCAGCATTTT. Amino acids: CASSDRGQFNQPQHF. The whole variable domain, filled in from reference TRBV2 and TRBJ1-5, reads EPEVTQTPSHQVTQMGQEVILRCVPISNHLYFYWYRQILGQKVEFLVSFYNNEISEKSEIFDDQFSVERPDGSNFTLKIRSTKLEDSAMYFCASSDRGQFNQPQHFGDGTRLSIL.

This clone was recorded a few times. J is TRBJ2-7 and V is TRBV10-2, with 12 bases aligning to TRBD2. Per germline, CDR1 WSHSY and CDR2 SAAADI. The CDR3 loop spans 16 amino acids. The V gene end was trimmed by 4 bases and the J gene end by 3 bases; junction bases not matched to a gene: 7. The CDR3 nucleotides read TGCGCCAGCAGTGTCCGGACTAGCGGGAACGGCTACGAGCAGTACTTC. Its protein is CASSVRTSGNGYEQYF.